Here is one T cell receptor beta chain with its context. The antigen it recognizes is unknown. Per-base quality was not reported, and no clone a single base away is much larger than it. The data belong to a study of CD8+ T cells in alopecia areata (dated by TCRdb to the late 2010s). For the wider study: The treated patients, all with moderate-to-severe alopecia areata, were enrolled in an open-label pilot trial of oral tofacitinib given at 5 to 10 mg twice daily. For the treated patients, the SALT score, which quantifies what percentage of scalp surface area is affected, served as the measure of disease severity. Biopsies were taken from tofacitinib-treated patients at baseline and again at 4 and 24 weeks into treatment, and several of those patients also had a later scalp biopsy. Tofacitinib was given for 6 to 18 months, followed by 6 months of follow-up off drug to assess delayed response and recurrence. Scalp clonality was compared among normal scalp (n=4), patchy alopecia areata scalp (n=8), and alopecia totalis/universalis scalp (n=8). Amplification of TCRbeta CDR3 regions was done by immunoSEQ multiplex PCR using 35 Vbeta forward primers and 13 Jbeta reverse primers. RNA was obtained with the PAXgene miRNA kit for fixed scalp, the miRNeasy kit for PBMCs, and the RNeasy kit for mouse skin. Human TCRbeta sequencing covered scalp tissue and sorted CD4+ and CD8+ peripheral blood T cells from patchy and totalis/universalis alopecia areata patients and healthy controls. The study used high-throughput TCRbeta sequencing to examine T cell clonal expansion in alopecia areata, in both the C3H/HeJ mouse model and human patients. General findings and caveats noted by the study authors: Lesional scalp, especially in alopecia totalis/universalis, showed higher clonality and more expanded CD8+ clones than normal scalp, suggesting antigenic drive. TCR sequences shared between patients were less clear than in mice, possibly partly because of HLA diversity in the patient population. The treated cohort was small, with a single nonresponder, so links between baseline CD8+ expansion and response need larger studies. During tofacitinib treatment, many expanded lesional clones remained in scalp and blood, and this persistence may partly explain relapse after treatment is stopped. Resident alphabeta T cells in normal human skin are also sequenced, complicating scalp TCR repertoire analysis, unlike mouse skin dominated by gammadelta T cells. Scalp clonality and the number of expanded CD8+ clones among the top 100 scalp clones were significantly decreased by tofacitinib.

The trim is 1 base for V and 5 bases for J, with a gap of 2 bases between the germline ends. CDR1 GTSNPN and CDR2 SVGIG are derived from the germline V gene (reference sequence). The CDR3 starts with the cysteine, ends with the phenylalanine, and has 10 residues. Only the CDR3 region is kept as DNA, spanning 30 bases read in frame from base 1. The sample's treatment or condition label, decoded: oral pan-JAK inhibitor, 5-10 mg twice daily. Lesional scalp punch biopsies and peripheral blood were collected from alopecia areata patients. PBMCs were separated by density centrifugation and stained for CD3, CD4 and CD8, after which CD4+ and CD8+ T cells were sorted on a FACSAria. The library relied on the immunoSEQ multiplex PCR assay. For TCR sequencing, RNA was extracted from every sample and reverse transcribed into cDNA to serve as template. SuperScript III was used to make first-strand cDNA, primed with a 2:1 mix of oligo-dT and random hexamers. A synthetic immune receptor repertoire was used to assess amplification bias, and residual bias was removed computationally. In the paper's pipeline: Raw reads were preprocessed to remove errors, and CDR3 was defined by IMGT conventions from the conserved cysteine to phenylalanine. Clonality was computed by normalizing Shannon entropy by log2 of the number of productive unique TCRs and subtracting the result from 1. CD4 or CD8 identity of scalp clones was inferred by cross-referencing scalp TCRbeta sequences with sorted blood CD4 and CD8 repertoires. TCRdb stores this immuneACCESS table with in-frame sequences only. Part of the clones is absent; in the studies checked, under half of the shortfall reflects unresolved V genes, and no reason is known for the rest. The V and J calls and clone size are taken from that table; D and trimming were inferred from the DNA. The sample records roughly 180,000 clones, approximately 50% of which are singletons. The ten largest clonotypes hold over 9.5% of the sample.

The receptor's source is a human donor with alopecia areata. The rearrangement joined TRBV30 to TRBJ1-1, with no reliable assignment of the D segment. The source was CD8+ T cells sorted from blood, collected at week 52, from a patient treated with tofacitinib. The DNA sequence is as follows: TGTGCCTGGAGTGAAACTGAAGCTTTCTTT. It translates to CAWSETEAFF.